This T cell receptor (beta chain) was obtained from a study of shared clonotypes between healthy human individuals. About the research overall: Participating donors consisted of two women and a few men aged 18 to 49. Study-wide results and limits: A few donors showed sharing of around 5% of naive CD4 clonotypes. Compared with clonotypes that all four donors shared, non-shared clonotypes had lower generation probabilities.

Negatively enriched CD4+ T cells were divided by CD45RA into naive and memory. Repertoires were generated with immunoSEQ multiplex PCR, while TCRdb's copy carries only in-frame clones and drops some. This sample carries 2 million to 3 million clones, roughly 93% of them seen once, and the ten largest clones take about 0.34%. The germline V gene has CDR1 SGHNT and CDR2 YYREEE (reference sequence). Trimming at V came to 4 bases and at J to 2 bases, leaving 4 bases not matched to a gene. The CDR3 extends over 16 amino acids. For this clone: Its antigen is still unknown. Other nucleotide sequences in the sample specify the same CDR3.

The chain is built from TRBV5-4 and TRBJ2-2, with 11 bases matching TRBD2. The sequence was collected from a man aged 18 to 30 in good health. Some clones in this sample may be carry-over from other donors' samples. Sequencing was done on a sample of naive CD4+ T cells from PBMCs. Subset denoted: CD45RA+ positively selected. CDR3 in amino acids: CASSRGLAGNTGELFF. DNA of the CDR3: TGTGCCAGCAGCAGAGGACTAGCGGGTAACACCGGGGAGCTGTTTTTT.